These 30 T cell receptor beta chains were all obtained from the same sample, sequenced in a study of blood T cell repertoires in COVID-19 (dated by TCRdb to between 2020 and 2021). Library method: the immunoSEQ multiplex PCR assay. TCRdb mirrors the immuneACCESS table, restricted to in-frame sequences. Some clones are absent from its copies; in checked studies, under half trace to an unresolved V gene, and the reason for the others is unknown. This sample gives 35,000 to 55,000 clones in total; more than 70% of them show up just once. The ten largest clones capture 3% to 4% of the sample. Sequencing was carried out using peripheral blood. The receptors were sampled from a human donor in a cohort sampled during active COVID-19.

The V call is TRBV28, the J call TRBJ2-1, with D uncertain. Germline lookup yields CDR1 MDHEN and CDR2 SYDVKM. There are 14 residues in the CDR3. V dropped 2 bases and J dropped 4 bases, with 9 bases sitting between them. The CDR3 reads CASSLAVDYNEQFF. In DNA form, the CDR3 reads TGTGCCAGCAGTTTAGCGGTCGATTACAATGAGCAGTTCTTC. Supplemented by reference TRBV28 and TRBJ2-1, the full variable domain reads DVKVTQSSRYLVKRTGEKVFLECVQDMDHENMFWYRQDPGLGLRLIYFSYDVKMKEKGDIPEGYSVSREKKERFSLILESASTNQTSMYLCASSLAVDYNEQFFGPGTRLTVL.

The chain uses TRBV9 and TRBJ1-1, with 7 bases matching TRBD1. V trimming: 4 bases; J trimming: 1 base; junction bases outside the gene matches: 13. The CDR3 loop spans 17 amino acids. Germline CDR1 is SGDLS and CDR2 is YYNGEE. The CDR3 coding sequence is TGTGCCAGCAGCCCCTACGCACCGGGACAGAGGAACACTGAAGCTTTCTTT. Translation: CASSPYAPGQRNTEAFF. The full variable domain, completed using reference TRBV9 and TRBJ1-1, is DSGVTQTPKHLITATGQRVTLRCSPRSGDLSVYWYQQSLDQGLQFLIQYYNGEERAKGNILERFSAQQFPDLHSELNLSSLELGDSALYFCASSPYAPGQRNTEAFFGQGTRLTVV.

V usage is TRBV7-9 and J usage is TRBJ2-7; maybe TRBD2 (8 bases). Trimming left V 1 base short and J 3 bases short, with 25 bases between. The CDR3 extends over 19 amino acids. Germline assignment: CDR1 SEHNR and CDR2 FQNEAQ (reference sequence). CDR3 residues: CASSLGTAGAGGVSYEQYF. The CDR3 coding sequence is TGTGCCAGCAGCTTAGGTACAGCGGGAGCAGGGGGAGTAAGCTACGAGCAGTACTTC.

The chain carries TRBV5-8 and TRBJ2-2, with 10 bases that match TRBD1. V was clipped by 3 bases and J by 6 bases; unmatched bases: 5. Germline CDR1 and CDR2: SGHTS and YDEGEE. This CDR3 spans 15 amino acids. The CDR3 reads CASSSGTGEAGELFF. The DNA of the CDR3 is TGTGCCAGCAGCTCAGGGACAGGGGAGGCCGGGGAGCTGTTTTTT.

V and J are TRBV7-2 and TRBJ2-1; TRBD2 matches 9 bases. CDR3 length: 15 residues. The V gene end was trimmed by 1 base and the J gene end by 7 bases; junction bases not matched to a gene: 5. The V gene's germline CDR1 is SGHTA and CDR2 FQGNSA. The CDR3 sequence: CASSLDSGGRNEQFF. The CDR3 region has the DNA TGTGCCAGCAGCTTAGATAGCGGGGGACGTAATGAGCAGTTCTTC.

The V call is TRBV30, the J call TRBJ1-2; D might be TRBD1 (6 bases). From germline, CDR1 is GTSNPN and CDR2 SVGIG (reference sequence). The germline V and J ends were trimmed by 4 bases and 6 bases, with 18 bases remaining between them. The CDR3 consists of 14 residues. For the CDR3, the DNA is TGTGCCTGGAACGGGGCAGGGGCGAGAGATGGCTACACCTTC. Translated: CAWNGAGARDGYTF. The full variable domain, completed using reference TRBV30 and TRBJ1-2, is SQTIHQWPATLVQPVGSPLSLECTVEGTSNPNLYWYRQAAGRGLQLLFYSVGIGQISSEVPQNLSASRPQDRQFILSSKKLLLSDSGFYLCAWNGAGARDGYTFGSGTRLTVV.

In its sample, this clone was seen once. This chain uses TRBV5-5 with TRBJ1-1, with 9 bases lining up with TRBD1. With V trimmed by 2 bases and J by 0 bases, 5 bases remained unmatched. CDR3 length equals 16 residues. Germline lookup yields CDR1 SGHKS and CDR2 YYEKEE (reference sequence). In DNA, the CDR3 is TGTGCCAGCAGCTTCGGACAGGGGAACATGAACACTGAAGCTTTCTTT. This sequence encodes CASSFGQGNMNTEAFF.

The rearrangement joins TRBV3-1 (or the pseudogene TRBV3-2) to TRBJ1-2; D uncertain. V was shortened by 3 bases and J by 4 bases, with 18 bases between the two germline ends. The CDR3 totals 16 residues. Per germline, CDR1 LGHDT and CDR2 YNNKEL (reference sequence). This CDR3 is CASSQILGSGGYGYTF. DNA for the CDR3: TGTGCCAGCAGCCAGATTTTGGGGTCTGGAGGCTATGGCTACACCTTC.

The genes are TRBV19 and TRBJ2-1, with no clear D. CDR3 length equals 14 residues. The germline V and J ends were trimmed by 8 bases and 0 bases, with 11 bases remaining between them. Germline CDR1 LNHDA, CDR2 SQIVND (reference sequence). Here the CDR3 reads CASADLHSYNEQFF. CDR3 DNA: TGTGCCAGTGCTGACTTACACTCCTACAATGAGCAGTTCTTC. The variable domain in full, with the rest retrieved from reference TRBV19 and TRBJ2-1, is DGGITQSPKYLFRKEGQNVTLSCEQNLNHDAMYWYRQDPGQGLRLIYYSQIVNDFQKGDIAEGYSVSREKKESFPLTVTSAQKNPTAFYLCASADLHSYNEQFFGPGTRLTVL.

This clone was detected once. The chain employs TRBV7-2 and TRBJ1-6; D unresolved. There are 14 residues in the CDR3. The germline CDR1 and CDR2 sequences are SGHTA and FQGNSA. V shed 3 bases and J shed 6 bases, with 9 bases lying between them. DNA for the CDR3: TGTGCCAGCAGCTTTGGGGAGGCTAATTCACCCCTCCACTTT. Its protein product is CASSFGEANSPLHF.

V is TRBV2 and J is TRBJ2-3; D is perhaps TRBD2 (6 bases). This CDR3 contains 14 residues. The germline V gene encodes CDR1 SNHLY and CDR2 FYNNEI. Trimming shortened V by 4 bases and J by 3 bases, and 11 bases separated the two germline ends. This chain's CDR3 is CASSGGERTDTQYF. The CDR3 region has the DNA TGTGCCAGCAGTGGGGGGGAGAGGACAGATACGCAGTATTTT.

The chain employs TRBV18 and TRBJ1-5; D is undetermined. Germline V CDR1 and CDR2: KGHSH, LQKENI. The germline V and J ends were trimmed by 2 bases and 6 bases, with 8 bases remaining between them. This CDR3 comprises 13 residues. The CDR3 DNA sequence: TGTGCCAGCTCACCAGGCAGCGGTCAGCCCCAGCATTTT. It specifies CASSPGSGQPQHF. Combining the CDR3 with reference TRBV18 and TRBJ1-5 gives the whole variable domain NAGVMQNPRHLVRRRGQEARLRCSPMKGHSHVYWYRQLPEEGLKFMVYLQKENIIDESGMPKERFSAEFPKEGPSILRIQQVVRGDSAAYFCASSPGSGQPQHFGDGTRLSIL.

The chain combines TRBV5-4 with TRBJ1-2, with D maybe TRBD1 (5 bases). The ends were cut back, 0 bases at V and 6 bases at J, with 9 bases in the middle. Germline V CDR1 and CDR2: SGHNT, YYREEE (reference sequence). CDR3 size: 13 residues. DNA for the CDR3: TGTGCCAGCAGCTTGGGCAGGGAGGATGGCTACACCTTC. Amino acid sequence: CASSLGREDGYTF.

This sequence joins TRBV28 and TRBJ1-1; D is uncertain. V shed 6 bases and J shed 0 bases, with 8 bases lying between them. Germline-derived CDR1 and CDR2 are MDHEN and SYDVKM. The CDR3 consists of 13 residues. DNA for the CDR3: TGTGCCAGCAGGACGGGGATGAACACTGAAGCTTTCTTT. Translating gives CASRTGMNTEAFF. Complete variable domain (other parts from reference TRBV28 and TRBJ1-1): DVKVTQSSRYLVKRTGEKVFLECVQDMDHENMFWYRQDPGLGLRLIYFSYDVKMKEKGDIPEGYSVSREKKERFSLILESASTNQTSMYLCASRTGMNTEAFFGQGTRLTVV.

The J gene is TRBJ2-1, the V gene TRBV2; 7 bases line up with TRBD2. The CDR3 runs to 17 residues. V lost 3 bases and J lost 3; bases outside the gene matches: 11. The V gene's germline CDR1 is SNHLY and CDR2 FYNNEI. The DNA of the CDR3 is TGTGCCAGCAGTGACCTGGGGGGACTAACCCTCTACAATGAGCAGTTCTTC. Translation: CASSDLGGLTLYNEQFF.

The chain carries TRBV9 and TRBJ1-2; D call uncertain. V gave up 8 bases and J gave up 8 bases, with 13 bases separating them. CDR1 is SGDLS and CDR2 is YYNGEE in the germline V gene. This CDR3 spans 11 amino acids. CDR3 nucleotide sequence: TGTGCCAGTGGGAGGGAAGGCGGCTACACCTTC. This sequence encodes CASGREGGYTF.

CDR3 nucleotide sequence: TGCGCCAGCAGCTTGGATGTCTCCTCCTACAATGAGCAGTTCTTC. This codes for CASSLDVSSYNEQFF. The rearrangement links TRBV5-1 to TRBJ2-1; D unresolved. Germline CDR1 SGHRS, CDR2 YFSETQ. The CDR3 sequence is 15 residues long. The V end lost 0 bases, the J end lost 0 bases, and 7 bases lay between the germline ends.

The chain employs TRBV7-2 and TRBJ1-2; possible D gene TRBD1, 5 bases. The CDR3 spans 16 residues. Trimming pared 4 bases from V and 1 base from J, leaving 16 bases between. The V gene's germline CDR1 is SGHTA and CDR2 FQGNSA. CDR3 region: CASSSRGGEHNYGYTF. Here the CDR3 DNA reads TGTGCCAGCAGCTCCCGTGGGGGGGAACATAACTATGGCTACACCTTC. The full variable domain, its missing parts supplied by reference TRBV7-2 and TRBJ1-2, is GAGVSQSPSNKVTEKGKDVELRCDPISGHTALYWYRQSLGQGLEFLIYFQGNSAPDKSGLPSDRFSAERTGGSVSTLTIQRTQQEDSAVYLCASSSRGGEHNYGYTFGSGTRLTVV.

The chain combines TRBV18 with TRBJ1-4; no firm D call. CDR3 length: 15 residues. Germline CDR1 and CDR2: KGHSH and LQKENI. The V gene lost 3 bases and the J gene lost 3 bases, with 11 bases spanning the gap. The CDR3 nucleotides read TGTGCCAGCTCACCCCCTGGGAGGGCTAATGAAAAACTGTTTTTT. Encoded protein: CASSPPGRANEKLFF.

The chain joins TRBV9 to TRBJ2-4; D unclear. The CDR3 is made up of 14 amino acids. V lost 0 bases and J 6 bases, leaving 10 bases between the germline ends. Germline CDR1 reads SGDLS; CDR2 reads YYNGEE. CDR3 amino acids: CASSVGVAGNIQYF. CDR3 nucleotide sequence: TGTGCCAGCAGCGTAGGGGTCGCAGGAAACATTCAGTACTTC.

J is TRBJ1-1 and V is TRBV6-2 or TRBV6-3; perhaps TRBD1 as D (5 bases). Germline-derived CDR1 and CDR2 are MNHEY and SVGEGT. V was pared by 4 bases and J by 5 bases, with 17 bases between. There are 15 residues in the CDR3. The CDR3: CASSSSREGGTEAFF. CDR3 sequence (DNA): TGTGCCAGCAGTTCCTCCAGGGAGGGCGGGACTGAAGCTTTCTTT.

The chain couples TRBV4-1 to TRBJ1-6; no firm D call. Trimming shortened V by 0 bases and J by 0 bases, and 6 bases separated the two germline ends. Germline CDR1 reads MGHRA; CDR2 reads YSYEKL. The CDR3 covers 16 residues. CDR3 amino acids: CASSQDVSSYNSPLHF. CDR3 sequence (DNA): TGCGCCAGCAGCCAAGATGTGAGCTCCTATAATTCACCCCTCCACTTT.

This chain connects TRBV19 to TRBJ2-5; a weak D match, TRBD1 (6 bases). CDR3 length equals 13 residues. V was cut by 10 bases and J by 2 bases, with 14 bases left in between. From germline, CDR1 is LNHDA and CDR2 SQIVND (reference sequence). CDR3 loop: CATSGTPQETQYF. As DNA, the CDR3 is TGTGCCACTTCGGGGACACCTCAAGAGACCCAGTACTTC.

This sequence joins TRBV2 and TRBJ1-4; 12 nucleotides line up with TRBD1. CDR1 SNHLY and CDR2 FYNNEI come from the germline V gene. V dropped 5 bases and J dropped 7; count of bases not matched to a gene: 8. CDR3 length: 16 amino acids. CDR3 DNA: TGTGCCAGCAGTCCCGGGACAGGGGGCCGGGGTGAAAAACTGTTTTTT. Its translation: CASSPGTGGRGEKLFF.

In nucleotides, the CDR3 is TGTGCCAGCAGCCGGGACAGTGGAACTAATGAAAAACTGTTTTTT. Translated: CASSRDSGTNEKLFF. The chain recombines TRBV11-2 with TRBJ1-4; TRBD1 agrees at 7 bases. The CDR3 has 15 amino acids. In germline, CDR1 is SGHAT, CDR2 FQNNGV. Trimming at V came to 5 bases and at J to 1 base, leaving 4 bases not matched to a gene.

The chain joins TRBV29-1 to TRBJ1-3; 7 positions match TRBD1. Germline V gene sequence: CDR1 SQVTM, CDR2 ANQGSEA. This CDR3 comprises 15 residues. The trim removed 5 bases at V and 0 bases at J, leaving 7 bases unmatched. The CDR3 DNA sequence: TGCAGCGTTCGACCTCGGGACAGCTCTGGAAACACCATATATTTT. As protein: CSVRPRDSSGNTIYF.

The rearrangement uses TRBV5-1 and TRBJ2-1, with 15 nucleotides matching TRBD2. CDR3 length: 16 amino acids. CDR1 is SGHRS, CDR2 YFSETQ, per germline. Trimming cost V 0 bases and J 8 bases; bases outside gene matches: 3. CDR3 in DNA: TGCGCCAGCAGCTTGGGGGGACTAGCGGGAGGTTATGAGCAGTTCTTC. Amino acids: CASSLGGLAGGYEQFF.

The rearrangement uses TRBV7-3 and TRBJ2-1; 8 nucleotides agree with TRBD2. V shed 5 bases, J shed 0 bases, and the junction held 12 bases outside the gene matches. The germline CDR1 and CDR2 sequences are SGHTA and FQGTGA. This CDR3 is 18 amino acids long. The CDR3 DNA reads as TGTGCCAGCAGCCCAACGAGTGGCGGGGGGAGCTCCTACAATGAGCAGTTCTTC. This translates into CASSPTSGGGSSYNEQFF.

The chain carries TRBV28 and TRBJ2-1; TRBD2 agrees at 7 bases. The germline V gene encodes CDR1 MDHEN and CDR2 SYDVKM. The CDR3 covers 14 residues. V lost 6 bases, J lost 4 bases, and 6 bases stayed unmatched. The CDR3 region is CASRSGTGYNEQFF. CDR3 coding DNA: TGTGCCAGCAGAAGCGGGACGGGGTACAATGAGCAGTTCTTC. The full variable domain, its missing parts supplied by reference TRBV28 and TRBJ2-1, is DVKVTQSSRYLVKRTGEKVFLECVQDMDHENMFWYRQDPGLGLRLIYFSYDVKMKEKGDIPEGYSVSREKKERFSLILESASTNQTSMYLCASRSGTGYNEQFFGPGTRLTVL.

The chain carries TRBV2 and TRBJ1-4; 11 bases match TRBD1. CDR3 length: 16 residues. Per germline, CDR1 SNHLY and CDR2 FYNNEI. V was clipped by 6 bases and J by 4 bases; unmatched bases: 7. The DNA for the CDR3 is TGTGCCAGCAGCACGGACAGGGGGCATAGTAATGAAAAACTGTTTTTT. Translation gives CASSTDRGHSNEKLFF.